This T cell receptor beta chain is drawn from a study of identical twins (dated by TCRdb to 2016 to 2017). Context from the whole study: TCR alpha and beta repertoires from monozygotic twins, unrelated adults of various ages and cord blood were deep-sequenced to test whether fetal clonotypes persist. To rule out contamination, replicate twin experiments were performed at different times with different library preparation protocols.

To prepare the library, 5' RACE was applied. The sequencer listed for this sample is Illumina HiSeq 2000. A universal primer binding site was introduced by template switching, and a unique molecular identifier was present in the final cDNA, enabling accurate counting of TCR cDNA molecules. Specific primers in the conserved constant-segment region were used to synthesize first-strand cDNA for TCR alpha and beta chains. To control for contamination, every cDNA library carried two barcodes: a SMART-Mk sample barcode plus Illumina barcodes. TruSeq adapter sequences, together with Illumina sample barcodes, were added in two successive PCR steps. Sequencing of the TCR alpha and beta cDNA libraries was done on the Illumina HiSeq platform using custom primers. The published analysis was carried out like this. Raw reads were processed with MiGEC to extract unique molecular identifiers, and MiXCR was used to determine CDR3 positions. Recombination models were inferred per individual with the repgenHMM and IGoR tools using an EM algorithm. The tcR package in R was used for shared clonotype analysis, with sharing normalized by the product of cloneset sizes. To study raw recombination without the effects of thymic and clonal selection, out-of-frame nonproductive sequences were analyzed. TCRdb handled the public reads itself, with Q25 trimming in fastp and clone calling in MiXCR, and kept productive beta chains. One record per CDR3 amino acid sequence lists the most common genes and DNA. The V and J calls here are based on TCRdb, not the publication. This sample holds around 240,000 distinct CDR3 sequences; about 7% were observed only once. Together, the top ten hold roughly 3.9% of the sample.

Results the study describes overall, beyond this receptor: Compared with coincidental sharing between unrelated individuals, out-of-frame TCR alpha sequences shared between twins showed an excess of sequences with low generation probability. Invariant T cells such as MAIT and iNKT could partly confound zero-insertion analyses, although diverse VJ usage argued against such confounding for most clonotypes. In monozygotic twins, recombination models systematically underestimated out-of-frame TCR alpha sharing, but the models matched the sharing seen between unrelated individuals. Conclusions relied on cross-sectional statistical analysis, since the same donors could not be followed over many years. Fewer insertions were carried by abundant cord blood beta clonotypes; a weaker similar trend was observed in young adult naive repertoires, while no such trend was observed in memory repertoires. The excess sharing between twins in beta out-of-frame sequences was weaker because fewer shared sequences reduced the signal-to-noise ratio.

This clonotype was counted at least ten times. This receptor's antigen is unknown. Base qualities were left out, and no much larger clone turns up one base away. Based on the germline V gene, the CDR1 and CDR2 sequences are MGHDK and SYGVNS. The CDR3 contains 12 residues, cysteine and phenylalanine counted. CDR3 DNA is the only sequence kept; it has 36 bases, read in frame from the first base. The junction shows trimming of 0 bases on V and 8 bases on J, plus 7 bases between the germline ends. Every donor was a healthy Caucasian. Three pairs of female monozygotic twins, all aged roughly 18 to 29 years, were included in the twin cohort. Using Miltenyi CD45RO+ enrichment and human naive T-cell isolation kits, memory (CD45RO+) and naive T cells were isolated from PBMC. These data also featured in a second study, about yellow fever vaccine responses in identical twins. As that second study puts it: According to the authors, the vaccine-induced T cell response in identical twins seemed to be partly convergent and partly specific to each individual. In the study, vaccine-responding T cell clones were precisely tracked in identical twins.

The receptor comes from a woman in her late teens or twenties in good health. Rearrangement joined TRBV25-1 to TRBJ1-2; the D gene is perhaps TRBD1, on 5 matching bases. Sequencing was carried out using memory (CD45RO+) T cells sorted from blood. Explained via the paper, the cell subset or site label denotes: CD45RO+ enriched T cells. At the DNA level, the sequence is TGTGCCAGCAGTGAATACCGGGACGGCTACACCTTC. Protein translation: CASSEYRDGYTF.